This T cell receptor (beta chain) emerged from a study of Graves' ophthalmopathy and Graves' hyperthyroidism. Germline V gene sequence: CDR1 SGHRS, CDR2 YFSETQ. V dropped 5 bases and J dropped 2 bases, with 19 bases sitting between them. CDR3 length equals 16 residues. This clonotype was picked up a small number of times. Moderate-to-severe activity, CAS ≥3, NOSPECS ≥4 and a duration under 3 months were seen in donors with ophthalmopathy. The sequenced template was RNA, covering the TCR beta CDR3 region. Second-round multiplex PCR followed a first-round RT-PCR using HTBI primers. TCRdb independently ran MiXCR on the multiplex PCR reads; one entry per CDR3 protein. The repertoire includes about 220,000 distinct CDR3 sequences, 20% to 25% of them detected once, and about 46% sits in the top ten.

This TCR was recovered from a woman aged 50 to 60 with Graves' ophthalmopathy. This chain joins TRBV5-1 and TRBJ2-5; a possible D gene is TRBD1 (5 bases). The sequenced material came from peripheral blood. The CDR3 reads CASSASGSRPQETQYF. The CDR3 region has the DNA TGCGCCAGCAGTGCCTCAGGGTCCAGACCTCAAGAGACCCAGTACTTC.